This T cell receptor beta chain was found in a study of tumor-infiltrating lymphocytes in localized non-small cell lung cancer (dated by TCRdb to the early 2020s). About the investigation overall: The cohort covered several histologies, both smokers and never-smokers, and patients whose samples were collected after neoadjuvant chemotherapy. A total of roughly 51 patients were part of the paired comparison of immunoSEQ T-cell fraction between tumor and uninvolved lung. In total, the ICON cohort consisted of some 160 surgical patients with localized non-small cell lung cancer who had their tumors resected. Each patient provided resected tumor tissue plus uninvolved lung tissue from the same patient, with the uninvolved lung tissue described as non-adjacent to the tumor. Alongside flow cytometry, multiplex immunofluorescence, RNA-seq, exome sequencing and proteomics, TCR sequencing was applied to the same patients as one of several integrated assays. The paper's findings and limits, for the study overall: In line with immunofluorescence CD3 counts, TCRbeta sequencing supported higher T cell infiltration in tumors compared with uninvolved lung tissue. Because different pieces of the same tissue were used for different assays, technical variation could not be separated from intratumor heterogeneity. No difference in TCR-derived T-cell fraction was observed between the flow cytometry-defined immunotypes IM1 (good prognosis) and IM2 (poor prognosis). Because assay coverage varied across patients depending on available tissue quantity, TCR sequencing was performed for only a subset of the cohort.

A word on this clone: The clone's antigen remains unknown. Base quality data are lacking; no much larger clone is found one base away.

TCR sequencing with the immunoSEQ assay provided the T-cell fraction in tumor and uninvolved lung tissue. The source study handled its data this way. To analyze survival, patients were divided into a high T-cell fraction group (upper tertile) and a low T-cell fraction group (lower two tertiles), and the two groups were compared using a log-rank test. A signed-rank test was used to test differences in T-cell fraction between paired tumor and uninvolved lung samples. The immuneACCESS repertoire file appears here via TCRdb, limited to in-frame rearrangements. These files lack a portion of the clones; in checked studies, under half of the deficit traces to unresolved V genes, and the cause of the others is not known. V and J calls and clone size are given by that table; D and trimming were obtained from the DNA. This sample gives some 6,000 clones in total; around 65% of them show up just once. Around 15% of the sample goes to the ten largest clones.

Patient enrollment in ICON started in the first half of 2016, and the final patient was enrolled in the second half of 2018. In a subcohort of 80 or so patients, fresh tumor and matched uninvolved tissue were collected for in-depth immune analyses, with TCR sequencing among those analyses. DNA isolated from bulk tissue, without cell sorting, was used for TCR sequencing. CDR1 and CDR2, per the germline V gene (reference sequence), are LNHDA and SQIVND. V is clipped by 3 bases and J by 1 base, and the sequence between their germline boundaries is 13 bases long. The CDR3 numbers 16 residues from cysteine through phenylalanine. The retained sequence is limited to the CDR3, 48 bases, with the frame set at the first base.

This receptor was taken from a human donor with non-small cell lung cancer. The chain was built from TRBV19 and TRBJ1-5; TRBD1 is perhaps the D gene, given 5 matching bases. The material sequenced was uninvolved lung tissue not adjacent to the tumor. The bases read TGTGCCAGTAGTATGTCAGGGACGGTGAGCAATCAGCCCCAGCATTTT. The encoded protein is CASSMSGTVSNQPQHF. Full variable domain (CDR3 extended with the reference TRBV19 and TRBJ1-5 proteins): DGGITQSPKYLFRKEGQNVTLSCEQNLNHDAMYWYRQDPGQGLRLIYYSQIVNDFQKGDIAEGYSVSREKKESFPLTVTSAQKNPTAFYLCASSMSGTVSNQPQHFGDGTRLSIL.